This record looks at one T cell receptor (beta chain) sequence and its context. This entry is derived from a study of T-cell memory formation after mild COVID-19. The ends were cut back, 0 bases at V and 5 bases at J, with 13 bases in the middle. The germline V gene encodes CDR1 SGHTA and CDR2 FQGTGA. The CDR3 consists of 16 residues. Each CDR3 protein gets one entry after TCRdb re-called the 5' RACE reads with MiXCR. The repertoire holds about 400,000 distinct CDR3 sequences, more than 20% seen once, with less than 15% in the top ten. J is TRBJ2-2 and V is TRBV7-3, with D perhaps matching TRBD1 or TRBD2 (5 bases each). The receptor was derived from an adult woman who had mild COVID-19 (a few samples of this study predate the infection). Cell type and time point are not known. The sample comprised PBMCs or a T cell subset sorted from them (not recorded which). CDR3 loop: CASSLTGPTVTGELFF. CDR3 coding DNA: TGTGCCAGCAGCTTAACGGGACCTACTGTTACCGGGGAGCTGTTTTTT.